Presented here are 14 T cell receptor beta chains from one specimen sequenced in a study of T cell changes during pregnancy in multiple sclerosis. Libraries were prepared by immunoSEQ multiplex PCR; TCRdb keeps only in-frame clonotypes and omits some of them. The sample lists 45,000 to 70,000 clones; approximately 92% were seen once. The sequencing used CD4+ T cells from peripheral blood mononuclear cells, collected after pregnancy. The receptors were sampled from a female donor in good health, enrolled as a control in a pregnancy study.

V and J are TRBV5-1 and TRBJ1-4, with D possibly matching TRBD1 (6 bases). Trimming took off 3 bases at V and 4 bases at J, with 19 bases between the two ends. CDR1 is SGHRS and CDR2 is YFSETQ in the germline V gene. The CDR3 runs 17 residues. As DNA, the CDR3 is TGCGCCAGCAGCTCCGGTCTCCAACAGGGAGATAATGAAAAACTGTTTTTT. This encodes CASSSGLQQGDNEKLFF.

The V gene is TRBV19, the J gene TRBJ2-5; D is possibly TRBD2 (7 bases). Germline-derived CDR1 and CDR2 are LNHDA and SQIVND (reference sequence). The V and J ends lost 6 bases and 5 bases respectively, with 16 bases between them. This CDR3 region has 14 residues. In DNA form, the CDR3 reads TGTGCCAGTAGGAAGGCGGGGGCCGGGGAGACCCAGTACTTC. Its translation: CASRKAGAGETQYF.

The genes are TRBV7-9 and TRBJ1-1; D uncertain. The CDR3 has 15 residues. Germline V lookup: CDR1 SEHNR, CDR2 FQNEAQ (reference sequence). Trimming took 7 bases from V and 1 from J, leaving 16 bases between them. The CDR3 sequence is CASTTPRGQNTEAFF. DNA of the CDR3: TGTGCCAGCACCACTCCTCGAGGGCAGAACACTGAAGCTTTCTTT.

The J gene is TRBJ1-4, the V gene TRBV7-9; D unresolved. Between the trimmed V and J ends, which lost 5 bases and 8 bases, there was a span of 12 bases. CDR3 size: 13 residues. CDR1 is SEHNR and CDR2 is FQNEAQ in the germline V gene (reference sequence). This CDR3 reads CASSPRPGEKLFF. DNA for the CDR3: TGTGCCAGCAGCCCCCGTCCGGGAGAAAAACTGTTTTTT.

J is TRBJ1-1 and V is TRBV5-1, with D perhaps matching TRBD1 (6 bases). Trimming pared 2 bases from V and 1 base from J, leaving 15 bases between. This CDR3 comprises 16 residues. Germline assignment: CDR1 SGHRS and CDR2 YFSETQ. CDR3 coding DNA: TGCGCCAGCAGCTTTTTCCCCTCAGGGGCGAACACTGAAGCTTTCTTT. As protein: CASSFFPSGANTEAFF.

The V call is TRBV7-2, the J call TRBJ2-3, with D possibly being TRBD2 (7 bases). V lost 3 bases and J 4 bases, leaving 11 bases between the germline ends. The CDR3 covers 14 residues. Germline V gene data show CDR1 as SGHTA and CDR2 as FQGNSA. CDR3 sequence reads: CASSLGGAADTQYF. The CDR3 DNA is TGTGCCAGCAGCTTGGGGGGGGCTGCAGATACGCAGTATTTT.

The CDR3 DNA is TGTGCCAGCAGCCCGGGACAGGGGCGACAGCCCCAGCATTTT. Protein product: CASSPGQGRQPQHF. The chain combines TRBV7-2 with TRBJ1-5; 10 bases line up with TRBD1. Per the germline V gene, CDR1 is SGHTA and CDR2 is FQGNSA. CDR3 length equals 14 residues. V trimming: 5 bases; J trimming: 7 bases; junction bases outside the gene matches: 5.

This chain uses TRBV7-9 with TRBJ1-3; 8 positions agree with TRBD1. In germline, CDR1 is SEHNR, CDR2 FQNEAQ (reference sequence). CDR3 size: 13 residues. The V and J ends lost 10 bases and 3 bases, in that order; junction bases with no gene match: 5. In nucleotides, the CDR3 is TGTGCCACCCAGGGGGCGGGTGGAAACACCATATATTTT. Its protein product is CATQGAGGNTIYF.

V is TRBV19 and J is TRBJ1-6; 8 positions agree with TRBD1. Germline V gene data show CDR1 as LNHDA and CDR2 as SQIVND (reference sequence). The CDR3 length is 20 residues. V lost 3 bases, J lost 9 bases, and 22 bases stayed unmatched. The CDR3 DNA reads as TGTGCCAGTAGTATTGCGAAAGGAGGACAGGGACCCCCCTCGGGTTCACCCCTCCACTTT. Protein: CASSIAKGGQGPPSGSPLHF. The full variable domain, in which reference TRBV19 and TRBJ1-6 provide the parts outside the CDR3, is DGGITQSPKYLFRKEGQNVTLSCEQNLNHDAMYWYRQDPGQGLRLIYYSQIVNDFQKGDIAEGYSVSREKKESFPLTVTSAQKNPTAFYLCASSIAKGGQGPPSGSPLHFGNGTRLTVT.

The genes are TRBV5-1 and TRBJ1-1; D ambiguous. CDR3 size: 15 residues. Looked up from germline, CDR1 is SGHRS and CDR2 is YFSETQ. The germline V and J ends were trimmed by 0 bases and 5 bases, with 14 bases remaining between them. The CDR3 here is CASSLAGFGSTEAFF. CDR3 coding DNA: TGCGCCAGCAGCTTGGCGGGATTCGGGTCAACTGAAGCTTTCTTT.

The rearrangement joins TRBV9 to TRBJ2-1, with TRBD2 as a possible D gene (6 bases). Trimming cost V 2 bases and J 7 bases, with 22 bases left between them. CDR3 size: 17 residues. Germline V lookup: CDR1 SGDLS, CDR2 YYNGEE. The CDR3 DNA reads as TGTGCCAGCAGCGTCCTCGAGCGGGCCCCAGGGCCTAATGAGCAGTTCTTC. Amino acid sequence: CASSVLERAPGPNEQFF.

V usage is TRBV7-2 and J usage is TRBJ2-6, with unresolved D. The CDR3 runs to 16 residues. V was pared by 0 bases and J by 1 base, with 7 bases between. Per germline, CDR1 SGHTA and CDR2 FQGNSA. The CDR3 coding sequence is TGTGCCAGCAGCTTAGCCCACCTATCTGGGGCCAACGTCCTGACTTTC. Translation: CASSLAHLSGANVLTF.

The V and J genes are TRBV7-6 and TRBJ2-4, with TRBD1 identical over 7 bases. V trimming: 5 bases; J trimming: 0 bases; junction bases outside the gene matches: 7. Looked up from germline, CDR1 is SGHVS and CDR2 is FNYEAQ. The CDR3 is 16 amino acids. The CDR3 DNA reads TGTGCCAGCAGCCAAGGGACAGATATAGCCAAAAACATTCAGTACTTC. This translates into CASSQGTDIAKNIQYF.

V is TRBV7-2 and J is TRBJ2-2, with 11 bases fitting TRBD2. This CDR3 comprises 14 residues. Germline CDR1 SGHTA, CDR2 FQGNSA. The J segment lost 6 bases and the V segment lost 5 bases, leaving 2 bases of the junction unmatched. The CDR3, as DNA: TGTGCCAGCAGCCTTAGCGGGGGGGCCGGGGAGCTGTTTTTT. Amino acid sequence: CASSLSGGAGELFF. The variable domain in full, completed from reference TRBV7-2 and TRBJ2-2, reads GAGVSQSPSNKVTEKGKDVELRCDPISGHTALYWYRQSLGQGLEFLIYFQGNSAPDKSGLPSDRFSAERTGGSVSTLTIQRTQQEDSAVYLCASSLSGGAGELFFGEGSRLTVL.